The entry below gives a single TCR beta chain sequence along with its context. Deletions cut 6 bases from V and 0 bases from J, with 12 bases between. CDR1 DFQATT and CDR2 SNEGSKA come from the germline V gene (reference sequence). The CDR3 has 13 amino acids. The data belong to a study of T-cell reconstitution after alpha-beta-depleted transplantation in children. The TCRbeta library was prepared with unique molecular identifiers. TCRdb processed the PCR reads anew with MiXCR; each CDR3 protein has one entry. This sample has about 400,000 distinct CDR3 sequences, with around 16% found just once. The chain has TRBV20-1 and TRBJ2-7; D uncertain. Here the sequenced sample was PBMCs, mostly from graft donor cells, taken 360 days after TCRalphabeta/CD19-depleted stem cell transplant. This clonotype was sampled from a boy in the first two years of life who had a stem cell transplant for Wiskott-Aldrich syndrome, so the T cells may come from the graft donor. DNA of the CDR3: TGCAGTGCCCCCGGAACAGTCTCCTACGAGCAGTACTTC. Its translation: CSAPGTVSYEQYF.